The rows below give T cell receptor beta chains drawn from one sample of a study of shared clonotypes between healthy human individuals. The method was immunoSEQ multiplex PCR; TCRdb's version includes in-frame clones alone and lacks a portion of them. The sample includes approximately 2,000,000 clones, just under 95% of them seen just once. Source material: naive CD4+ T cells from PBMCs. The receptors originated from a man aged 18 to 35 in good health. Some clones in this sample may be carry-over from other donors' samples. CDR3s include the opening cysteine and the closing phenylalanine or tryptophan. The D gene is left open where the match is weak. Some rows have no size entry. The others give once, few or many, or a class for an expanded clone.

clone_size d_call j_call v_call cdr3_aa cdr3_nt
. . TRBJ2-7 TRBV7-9 CASSLSGGPYEQYF TGTGCCAGCAGCTTGTCGGGCGGTCCCTACGAGCAGTACTTC
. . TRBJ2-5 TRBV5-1 CASSLAELYRETQYF TGCGCCAGCAGCTTGGCCGAGTTGTACCGGGAGACCCAGTACTTC
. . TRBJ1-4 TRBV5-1 CASSIQGSNEKLFF TGCGCCAGCAGTATCCAGGGGTCCAACGAAAAACTGTTTTTT
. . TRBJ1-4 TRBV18 CASSPPYRDGKLFF TGTGCCAGCTCACCACCGTACAGGGATGGAAAACTGTTTTTT
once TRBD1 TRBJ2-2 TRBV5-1 CASSYGQAPNTGELFF TGCGCCAGCAGCTACGGACAGGCCCCGAACACCGGGGAGCTGTTTTTT
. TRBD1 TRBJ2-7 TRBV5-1 CASSAQGASYEQYF TGCGCCAGCAGTGCACAGGGGGCCTCCTACGAGCAGTACTTC
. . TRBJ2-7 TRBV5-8 CASSYDPVNEQYF TGTGCCAGCAGCTATGACCCGGTCAACGAGCAGTACTTC
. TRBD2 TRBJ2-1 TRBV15 CATSREPGTSGQQFF TGTGCCACCAGCAGAGAGCCCGGGACTAGCGGACAGCAGTTCTTC
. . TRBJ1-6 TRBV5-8 CASSLVGAYNSPLHF TGTGCCAGCAGCTTGGTCGGGGCCTATAATTCACCCCTCCACTTT
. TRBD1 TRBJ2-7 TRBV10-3 CAISRGPEQYF TGTGCCATCAGTAGGGGGCCCGAGCAGTACTTC